The sample holds one count of the clone carrying this T cell receptor (beta chain). Its target is not known. TCRdb keeps only in-frame clones here, not all; method: immunoSEQ multiplex PCR. The sample has 2 million to 2.5 million clones, about 92% seen once. Trimming stripped 3 bases from V and 7 bases from J, with 6 bases between. CDR1 DFQATT and CDR2 SNEGSKA come from the germline V gene (reference sequence). The CDR3 spans 10 residues. The sample belongs to a study of shared clonotypes between healthy human individuals. General study findings and limits: Among donors, sharing of clonotypes was expected to be affected by sequencing depth. In this cohort, only blood was sampled, and tissue repertoires likely differ. With four donors compared, 5% to 5.5% of naive CD4 clonotypes were shared.

The source material was naive CD4+ T cells from PBMCs. Sample subset: CD45RA+ positively selected. The chain links TRBV20-1 to TRBJ1-1, with D unclear. The clonotype comes from a man aged 18 to 35 in good health. Some clones in this sample may be carry-over from other donors' samples. This CDR3 reads CSASMVEAFF. The DNA for the CDR3 is TGCAGTGCTAGTATGGTTGAAGCTTTCTTT.